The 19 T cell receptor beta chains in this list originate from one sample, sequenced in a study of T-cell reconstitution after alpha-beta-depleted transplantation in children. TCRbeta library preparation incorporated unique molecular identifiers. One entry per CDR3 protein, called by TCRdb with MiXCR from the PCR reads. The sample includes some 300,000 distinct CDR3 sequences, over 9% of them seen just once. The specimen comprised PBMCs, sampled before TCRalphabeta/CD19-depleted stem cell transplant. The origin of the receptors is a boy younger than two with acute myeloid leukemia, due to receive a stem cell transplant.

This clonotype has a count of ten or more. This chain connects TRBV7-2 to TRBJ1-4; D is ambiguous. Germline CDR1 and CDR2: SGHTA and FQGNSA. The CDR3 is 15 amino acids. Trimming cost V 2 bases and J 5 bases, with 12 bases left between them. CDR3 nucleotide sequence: TGTGCCAGCAGCTTACATGGAGGGCTGAATGAAAAACTGTTTTTT. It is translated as CASSLHGGLNEKLFF.

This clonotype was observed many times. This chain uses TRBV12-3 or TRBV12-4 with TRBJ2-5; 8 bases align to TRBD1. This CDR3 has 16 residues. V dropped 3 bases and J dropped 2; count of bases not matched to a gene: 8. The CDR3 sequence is CASSFQQGGLQETQYF. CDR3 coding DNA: TGTGCCAGCAGTTTCCAACAGGGGGGATTACAAGAGACCCAGTACTTC.

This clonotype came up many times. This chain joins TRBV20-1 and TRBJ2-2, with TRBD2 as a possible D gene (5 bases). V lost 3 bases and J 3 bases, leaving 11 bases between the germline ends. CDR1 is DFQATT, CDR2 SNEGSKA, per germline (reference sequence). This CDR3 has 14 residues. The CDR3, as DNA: TGCAGTGCTAGGGTTTCGGGGTACACCGGGGAGCTGTTTTTT. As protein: CSARVSGYTGELFF.

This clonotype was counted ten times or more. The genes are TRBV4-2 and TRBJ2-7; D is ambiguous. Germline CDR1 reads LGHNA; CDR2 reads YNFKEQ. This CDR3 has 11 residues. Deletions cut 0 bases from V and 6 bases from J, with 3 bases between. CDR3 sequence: CASSQDSEQYF. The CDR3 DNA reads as TGTGCCAGCAGCCAAGATTCCGAGCAGTACTTC.

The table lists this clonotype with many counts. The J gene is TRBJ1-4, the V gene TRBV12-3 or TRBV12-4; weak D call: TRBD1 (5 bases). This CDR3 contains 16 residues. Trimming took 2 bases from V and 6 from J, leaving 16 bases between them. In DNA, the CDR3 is TGTGCCAGCAGTTTACCCGTGACAGCCCGGTATGAAAAACTGTTTTTT. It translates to CASSLPVTARYEKLFF.

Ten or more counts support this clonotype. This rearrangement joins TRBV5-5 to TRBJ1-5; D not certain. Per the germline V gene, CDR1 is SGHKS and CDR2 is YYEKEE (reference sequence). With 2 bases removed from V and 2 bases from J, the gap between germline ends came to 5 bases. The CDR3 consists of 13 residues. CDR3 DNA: TGTGCCAGCAGCTTAGTGGGCAATCAGCCCCAGCATTTT. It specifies CASSLVGNQPQHF.

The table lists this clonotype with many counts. CDR3 bases: TGTGCCAGTAGTATTCTAGCCGGACCCAACGAGCAGTACTTC. This sequence encodes CASSILAGPNEQYF. V usage is TRBV19 and J usage is TRBJ2-7, with a weak D call TRBD2 (5 bases). With 3 bases removed from V and 5 bases from J, the gap between germline ends came to 14 bases. The germline V gene encodes CDR1 LNHDA and CDR2 SQIVND (reference sequence). This CDR3 spans 14 amino acids.

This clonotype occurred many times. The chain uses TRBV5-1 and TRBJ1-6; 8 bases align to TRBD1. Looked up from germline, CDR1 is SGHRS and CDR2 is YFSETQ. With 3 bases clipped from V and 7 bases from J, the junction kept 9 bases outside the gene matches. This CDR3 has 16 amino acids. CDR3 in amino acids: CASSYLPGQANSPLHF. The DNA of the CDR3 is TGCGCCAGCAGCTACCTTCCGGGACAGGCCAATTCACCCCTCCACTTT.

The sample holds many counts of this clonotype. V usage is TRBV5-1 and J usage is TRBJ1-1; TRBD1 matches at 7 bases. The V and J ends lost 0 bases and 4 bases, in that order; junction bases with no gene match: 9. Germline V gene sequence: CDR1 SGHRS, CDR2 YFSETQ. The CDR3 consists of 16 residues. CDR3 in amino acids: CASSLGVRGGGTEAFF. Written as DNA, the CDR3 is TGCGCCAGCAGCTTGGGGGTTAGAGGGGGCGGCACTGAAGCTTTCTTT.

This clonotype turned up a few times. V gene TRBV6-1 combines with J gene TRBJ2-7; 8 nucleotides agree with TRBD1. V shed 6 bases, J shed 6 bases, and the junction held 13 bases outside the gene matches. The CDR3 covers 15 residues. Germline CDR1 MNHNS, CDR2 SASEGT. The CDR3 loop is CASSLTRQGYREQYF. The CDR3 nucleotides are TGTGCCAGCAGCCTAACCCGACAGGGGTACCGCGAGCAGTACTTC.

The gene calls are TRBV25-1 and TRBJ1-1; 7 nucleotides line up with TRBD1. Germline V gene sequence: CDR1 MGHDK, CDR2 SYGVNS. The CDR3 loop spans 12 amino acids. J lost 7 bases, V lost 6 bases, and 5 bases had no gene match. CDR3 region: CASSHRGLEAFF. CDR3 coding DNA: TGTGCCAGCAGCCACAGGGGCCTTGAAGCTTTCTTT.

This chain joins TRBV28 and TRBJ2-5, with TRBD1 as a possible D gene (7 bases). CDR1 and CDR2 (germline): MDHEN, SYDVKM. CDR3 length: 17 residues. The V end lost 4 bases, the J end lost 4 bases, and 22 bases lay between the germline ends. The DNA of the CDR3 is TGTGCCAGCAGTTCCTACGCGGAGGGACAGTTGGTAGAGACCCAGTACTTC. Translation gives CASSSYAEGQLVETQYF. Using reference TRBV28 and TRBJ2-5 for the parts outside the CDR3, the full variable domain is DVKVTQSSRYLVKRTGEKVFLECVQDMDHENMFWYRQDPGLGLRLIYFSYDVKMKEKGDIPEGYSVSREKKERFSLILESASTNQTSMYLCASSSYAEGQLVETQYFGPGTRLLVL.

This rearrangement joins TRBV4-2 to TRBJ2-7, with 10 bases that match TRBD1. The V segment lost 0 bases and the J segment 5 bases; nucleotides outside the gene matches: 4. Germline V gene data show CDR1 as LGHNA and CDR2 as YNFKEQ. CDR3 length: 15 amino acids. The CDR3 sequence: CASSQDRTGGNEQYF. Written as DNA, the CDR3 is TGTGCCAGCAGCCAAGATAGGACAGGGGGTAACGAGCAGTACTTC.

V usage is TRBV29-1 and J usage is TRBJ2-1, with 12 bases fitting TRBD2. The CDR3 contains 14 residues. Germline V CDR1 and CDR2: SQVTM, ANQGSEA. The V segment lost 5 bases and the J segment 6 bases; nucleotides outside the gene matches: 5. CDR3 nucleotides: TGCAGCGTTCGACTAGCGGGAGCTATCAATGAGCAGTTCTTC. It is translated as CSVRLAGAINEQFF.

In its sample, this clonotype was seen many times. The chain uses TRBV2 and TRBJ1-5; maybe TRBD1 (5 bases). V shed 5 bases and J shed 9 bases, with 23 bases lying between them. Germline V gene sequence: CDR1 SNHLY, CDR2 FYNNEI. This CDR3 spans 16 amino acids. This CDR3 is CASSPRGGLDQGPQHF. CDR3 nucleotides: TGTGCCAGCAGTCCGCGGGGGGGGTTGGACCAAGGGCCCCAGCATTTT.

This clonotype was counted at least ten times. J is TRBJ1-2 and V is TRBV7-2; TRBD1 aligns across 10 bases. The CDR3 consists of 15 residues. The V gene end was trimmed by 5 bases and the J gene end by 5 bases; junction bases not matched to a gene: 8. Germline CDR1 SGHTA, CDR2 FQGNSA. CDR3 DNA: TGTGCCAGCAGCCCCTCCGGGACAGGGGCATATGGCTACACCTTC. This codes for CASSPSGTGAYGYTF.

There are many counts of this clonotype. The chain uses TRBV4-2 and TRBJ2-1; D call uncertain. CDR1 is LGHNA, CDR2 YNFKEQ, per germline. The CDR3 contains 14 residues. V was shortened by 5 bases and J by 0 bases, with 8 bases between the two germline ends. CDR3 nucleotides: TGTGCCAGCAGCGGGTACGGCTCCTACAATGAGCAGTTCTTC. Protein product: CASSGYGSYNEQFF.

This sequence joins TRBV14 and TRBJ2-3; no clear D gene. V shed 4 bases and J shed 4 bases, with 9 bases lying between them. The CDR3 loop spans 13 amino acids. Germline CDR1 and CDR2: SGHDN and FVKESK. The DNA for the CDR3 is TGTGCCAGCAGCCTCCCTTTGTCAGATACGCAGTATTTT. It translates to CASSLPLSDTQYF.

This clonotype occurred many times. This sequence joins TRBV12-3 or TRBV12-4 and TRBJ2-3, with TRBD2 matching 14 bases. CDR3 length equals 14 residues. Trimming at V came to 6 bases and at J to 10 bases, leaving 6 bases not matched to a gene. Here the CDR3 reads CASSRRLAGGAQYF. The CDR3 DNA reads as TGTGCCAGCAGCCGCCGACTAGCGGGGGGGGCGCAGTATTTT.